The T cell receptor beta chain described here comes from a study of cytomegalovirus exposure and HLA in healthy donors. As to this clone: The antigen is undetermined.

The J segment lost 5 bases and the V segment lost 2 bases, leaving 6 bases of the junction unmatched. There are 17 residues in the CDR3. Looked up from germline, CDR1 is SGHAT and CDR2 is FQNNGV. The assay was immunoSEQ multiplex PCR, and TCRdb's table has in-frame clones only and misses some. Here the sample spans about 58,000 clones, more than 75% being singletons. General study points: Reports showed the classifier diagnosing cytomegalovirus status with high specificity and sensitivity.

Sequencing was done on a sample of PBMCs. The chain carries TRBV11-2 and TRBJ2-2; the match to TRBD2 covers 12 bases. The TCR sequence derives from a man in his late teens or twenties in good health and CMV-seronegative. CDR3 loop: CASSLPSGREWTGELFF. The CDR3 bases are TGTGCCAGCAGCTTACCTAGCGGGAGGGAATGGACCGGGGAGCTGTTTTTT. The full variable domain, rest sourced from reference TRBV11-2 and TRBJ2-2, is EAGVAQSPRYKIIEKRQSVAFWCNPISGHATLYWYQQILGQGPKLLIQFQNNGVVDDSQLPKDRFSAERLKGVDSTLKIQPAKLEDSAVYLCASSLPSGREWTGELFFGEGSRLTVL.